Sequencing of this TCR beta chain was carried out in a study of OX40 agonist ivuxolimab in advanced cancers. Across the whole study: A mean age of roughly 66 years, range roughly 23 to 79, was recorded, and 70% to 85% were male.

The length of the CDR3 is 12 residues. Sequencing was performed with immunoSEQ multiplex PCR; in TCRdb, only in-frame clones are kept and a portion is missing. The data show 30,000 to 35,000 clones, with around 81% seen just once and around 1.5% held by the top ten. Specimen: CD4+ or CD8+ T cells sorted from blood, collected in a trial of the OX40 agonist ivuxolimab. This chain uses TRBV21-1 with TRBJ1-1. TRBV21-1 is shown as a pseudogene. This clonotype was obtained from an adult with an advanced solid tumor such as melanoma, head and neck, liver or kidney cancer. In nucleotides, the CDR3 is TGTGCCAGCAGGAGAATGAACACTGAAGCTTTCTTT. Residues: CASRRMNTEAFF.